What follows are 5 T cell receptor beta chains derived from one specimen sequenced in a study of blood T cell repertoires in COVID-19. Measured with immunoSEQ multiplex PCR; TCRdb has only the in-frame clones, and not every one. Of about 260,000 clones listed, about 88% were seen once; the top ten hold 3.5% to 5%. The material sequenced was PBMCs or T cells enriched from blood (not recorded which). These receptors were obtained from a man in his thirties or forties with acute COVID-19.

In this sample, this clone turned up once. The chain employs TRBV24-1 and TRBJ2-2, with D unresolved. Germline CDR1 is KGHDR and CDR2 is SFDVKD. This CDR3 region has 13 residues. Trimming took 0 bases from V and 8 from J, leaving 6 bases between them. The CDR3 bases are TGTGCCACCAGTGATTTGTATCTTGGGGAGCTGTTTTTT. Its protein is CATSDLYLGELFF.

The chain recombines TRBV7-9 with TRBJ1-5; unclear D gene. Germline V lookup: CDR1 SEHNR, CDR2 FQNEAQ (reference sequence). With 1 base removed from V and 6 bases from J, the gap between germline ends came to 4 bases. This CDR3 region has 12 residues. CDR3 sequence: CASSLDFQPQHF. CDR3 bases: TGTGCCAGCAGCTTAGACTTTCAGCCCCAGCATTTT.

This clone was counted ten times or more. J is TRBJ1-1 and V is TRBV2; the match to TRBD1 covers 7 bases. Germline assignment: CDR1 SNHLY and CDR2 FYNNEI. V shed 6 bases and J 4 bases; nucleotides not matched to a gene: 8. The CDR3 loop spans 14 amino acids. The CDR3 nucleotides are TGTGCCAGCAGGAAACAGGGGTCTAGCACTGAAGCTTTCTTT. It encodes CASRKQGSSTEAFF.

As regards this clone: Other DNA sequences in this sample translate to the same CDR3. The rearrangement joins TRBV2 to TRBJ1-1; D possibly corresponds to TRBD1 (6 bases). The CDR3 covers 14 residues. V lost 2 bases, J lost 2 bases, and 9 bases lay in between. Germline-derived CDR1 and CDR2 are SNHLY and FYNNEI. For the CDR3, the DNA is TGTGCCAGCAGTGAAAGCAGGGGTAACACTGAAGCTTTCTTT. Its translation: CASSESRGNTEAFF.

In its sample, this clone was seen once. This chain links TRBV29-1 with TRBJ2-1, with D possibly matching TRBD1 (6 bases). V was pared by 3 bases and J by 6 bases, with 15 bases between. This CDR3 contains 14 residues. The V gene's germline CDR1 is SQVTM and CDR2 ANQGSEA. The CDR3 nucleotides read TGCAGCGTTGACGACATACAGGGCTCCAATGAGCAGTTCTTC. Amino acids: CSVDDIQGSNEQFF.